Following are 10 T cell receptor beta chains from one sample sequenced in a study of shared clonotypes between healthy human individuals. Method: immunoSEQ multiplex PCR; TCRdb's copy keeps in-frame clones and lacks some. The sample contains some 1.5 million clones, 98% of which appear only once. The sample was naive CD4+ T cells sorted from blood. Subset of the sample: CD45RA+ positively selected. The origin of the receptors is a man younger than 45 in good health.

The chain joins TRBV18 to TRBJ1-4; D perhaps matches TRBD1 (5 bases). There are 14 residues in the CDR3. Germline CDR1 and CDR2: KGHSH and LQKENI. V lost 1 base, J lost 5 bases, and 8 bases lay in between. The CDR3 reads CASSPLRANEKLFF. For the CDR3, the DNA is TGTGCCAGCTCACCACTCAGGGCGAATGAAAAACTGTTTTTT.

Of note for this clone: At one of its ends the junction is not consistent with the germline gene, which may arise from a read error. CDR3 bases: TGTGCCAGTGAGACCACAGGGGGCAAACAGCCCCAGCATTTT. Translated, it gives CASETTGGKQPQHF. The chain couples TRBV19 to TRBJ1-5; TRBD1 aligns across 9 bases. The CDR3 is 14 amino acids. The germline gives CDR1 LNHDA, CDR2 SQIVND (reference sequence).

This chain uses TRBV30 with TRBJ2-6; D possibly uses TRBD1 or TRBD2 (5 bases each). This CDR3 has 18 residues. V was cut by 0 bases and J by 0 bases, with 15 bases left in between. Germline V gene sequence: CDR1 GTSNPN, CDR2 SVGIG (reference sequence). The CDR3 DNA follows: TGTGCCTGGAGTGTACGGGGCAGGGAACGCTCTGGGGCCAACGTCCTGACTTTC. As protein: CAWSVRGRERSGANVLTF.

In DNA, the CDR3 is TGTGCCAGCAGTAGACTAGCGGGGAACACCGGGGAGCTGTTTTTT. It yields the protein CASSRLAGNTGELFF. The chain recombines TRBV6-5 with TRBJ2-2, with 10 positions matching TRBD2. The CDR3 is 15 residues long. Germline CDR1 and CDR2: MNHEY and SVGAGI. Germline trimming cut 5 bases from V and 1 base from J; bases unmatched to any gene: 1.

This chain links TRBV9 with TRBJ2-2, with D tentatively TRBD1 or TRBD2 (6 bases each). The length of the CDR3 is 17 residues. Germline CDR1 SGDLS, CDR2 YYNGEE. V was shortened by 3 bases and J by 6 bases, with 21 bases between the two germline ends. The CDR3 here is CASSERGAGAGAGELFF. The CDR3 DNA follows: TGTGCCAGCAGCGAGAGGGGGGCAGGGGCGGGCGCCGGGGAGCTGTTTTTT.

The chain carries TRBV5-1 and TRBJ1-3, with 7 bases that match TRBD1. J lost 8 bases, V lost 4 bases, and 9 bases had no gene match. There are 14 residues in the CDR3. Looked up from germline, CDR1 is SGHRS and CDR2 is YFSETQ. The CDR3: CASSPGQPEDTIYF. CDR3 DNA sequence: TGCGCCAGCAGCCCGGGACAGCCCGAGGACACCATATATTTT. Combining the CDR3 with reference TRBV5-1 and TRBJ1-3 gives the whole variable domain KAGVTQTPRYLIKTRGQQVTLSCSPISGHRSVSWYQQTPGQGLQFLFEYFSETQRNKGNFPGRFSGRQFSNSRSEMNVSTLELGDSALYLCASSPGQPEDTIYFGEGSWLTVV.

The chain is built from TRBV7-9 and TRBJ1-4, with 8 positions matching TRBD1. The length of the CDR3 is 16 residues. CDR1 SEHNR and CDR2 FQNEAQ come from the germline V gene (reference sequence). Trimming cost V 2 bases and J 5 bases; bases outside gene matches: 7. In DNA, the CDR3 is TGTGCCAGCAGCTTATCGGGGACAGGTGCGAATGAAAAACTGTTTTTT. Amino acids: CASSLSGTGANEKLFF.

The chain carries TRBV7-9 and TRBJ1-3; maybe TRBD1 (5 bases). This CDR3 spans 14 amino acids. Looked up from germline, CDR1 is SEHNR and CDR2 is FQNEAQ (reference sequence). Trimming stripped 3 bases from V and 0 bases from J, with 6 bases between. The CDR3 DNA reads TGTGCCAGCAGCTTCGGGGGCTCTGGAAACACCATATATTTT. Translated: CASSFGGSGNTIYF.

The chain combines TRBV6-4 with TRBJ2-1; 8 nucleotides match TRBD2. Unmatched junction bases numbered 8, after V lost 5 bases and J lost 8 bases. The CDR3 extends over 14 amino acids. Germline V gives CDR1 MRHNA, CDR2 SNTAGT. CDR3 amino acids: CASSTGLGHDEQFF. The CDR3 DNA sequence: TGTGCCAGCAGTACGGGACTAGGCCACGATGAGCAGTTCTTC.

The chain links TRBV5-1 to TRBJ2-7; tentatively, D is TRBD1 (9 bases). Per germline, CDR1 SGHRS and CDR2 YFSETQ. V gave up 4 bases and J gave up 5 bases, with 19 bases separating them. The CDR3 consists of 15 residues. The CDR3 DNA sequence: TGCGCCAGCAGCCGCGGGGGGACAGGGAGAGACGAGCAGTACTTC. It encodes CASSRGGTGRDEQYF.